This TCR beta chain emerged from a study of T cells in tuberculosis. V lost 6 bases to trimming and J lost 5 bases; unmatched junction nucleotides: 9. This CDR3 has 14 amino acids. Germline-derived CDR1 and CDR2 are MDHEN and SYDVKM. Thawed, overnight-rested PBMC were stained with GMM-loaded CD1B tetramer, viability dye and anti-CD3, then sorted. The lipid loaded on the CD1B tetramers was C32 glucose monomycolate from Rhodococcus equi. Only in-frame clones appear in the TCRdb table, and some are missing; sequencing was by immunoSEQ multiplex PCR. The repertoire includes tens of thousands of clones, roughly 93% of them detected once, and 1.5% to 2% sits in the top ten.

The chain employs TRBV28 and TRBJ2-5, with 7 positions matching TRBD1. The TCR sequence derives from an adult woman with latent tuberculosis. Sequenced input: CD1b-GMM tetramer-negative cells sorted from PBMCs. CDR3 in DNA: TGTGCCAGCAGCACTACCGGGACAGTGGAGACCCAGTACTTC. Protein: CASSTTGTVETQYF.